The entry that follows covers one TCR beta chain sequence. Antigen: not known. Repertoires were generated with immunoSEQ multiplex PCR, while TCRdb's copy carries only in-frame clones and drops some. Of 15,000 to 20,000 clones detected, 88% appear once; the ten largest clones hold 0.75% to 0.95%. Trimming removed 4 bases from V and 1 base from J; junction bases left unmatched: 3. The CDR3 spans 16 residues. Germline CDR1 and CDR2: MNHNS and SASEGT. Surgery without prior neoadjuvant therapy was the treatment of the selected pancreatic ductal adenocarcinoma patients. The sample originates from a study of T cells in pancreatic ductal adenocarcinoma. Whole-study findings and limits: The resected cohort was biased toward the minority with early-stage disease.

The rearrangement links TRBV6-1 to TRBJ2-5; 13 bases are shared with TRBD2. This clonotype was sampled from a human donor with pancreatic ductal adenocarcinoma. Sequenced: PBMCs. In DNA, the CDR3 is TGTGCCAGCAGTGGACTAGCGGGGGGCTTCCAAGAGACCCAGTACTTC. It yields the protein CASSGLAGGFQETQYF.